These 18 T cell receptor beta chains were sequenced from one sample in a study of long-term antiretroviral therapy in people with HIV. The immunoSEQ assay was v3.0, run at survey level. TCRdb's table, derived via immunoSEQ multiplex PCR, lists solely in-frame clones and lacks some. This repertoire shows 20,000 to 25,000 clones, around 86% found once; its top ten account for about 8.3%. Specimen: unsorted PBMCs, collected 0.2 years before starting antiretroviral therapy. These receptors all come from a man aged 18 to 30 with HIV.

As for this clone: The CDR3 carries no conserved terminal phenylalanine or tryptophan, so it likely arises from a read error. It is unclear where the CDR3 begins or ends on the DNA, so no DNA is shown, and the CDR3 is as TCRdb lists it. The chain employs TRBV5-6 and TRBJ1-1. 11 amino acids form the CDR3, both terminal residues included. From germline, CDR1 is SGHDT and CDR2 YYEEEE. The CDR3 sequence: CASSLGLSLRV.

This clone was recorded only once. The chain uses TRBV4-3 and TRBJ2-2; 10 nucleotides align to TRBD1. Germline lookup yields CDR1 LGHNA and CDR2 YSLEER. J lost 5 bases, V lost 3 bases, and 6 bases had no gene match. The CDR3 is 16 residues long. CDR3: CASSQGTGVGTGELFF. As DNA, the CDR3 is TGCGCCAGCAGCCAGGGGACAGGGGTTGGAACCGGGGAGCTGTTTTTT.

The count of this clone is one. The chain is built from TRBV7-8 and TRBJ2-3, with no clear D. The CDR3 has 14 residues. With 6 bases removed from V and 6 bases from J, the gap between germline ends came to 16 bases. In germline, CDR1 is SGHVS, CDR2 FQNEAQ. This CDR3 is CASRSTRGPDTQYF. CDR3 coding DNA: TGTGCCAGCAGGTCGACCCGCGGCCCGGATACGCAGTATTTT.

V gene TRBV19 combines with J gene TRBJ2-2, with 7 positions matching TRBD1. Germline CDR1 reads LNHDA; CDR2 reads SQIVND (reference sequence). V shed 2 bases and J 5 bases; nucleotides not matched to a gene: 5. CDR3 length: 15 amino acids. The CDR3 spells CASSIQGVSTGELFF. The CDR3 nucleotides are TGTGCCAGTAGTATACAGGGGGTATCGACCGGGGAGCTGTTTTTT.

V is TRBV7-3 and J is TRBJ1-4; D perhaps matches TRBD1 (6 bases). Germline V CDR1 and CDR2: SGHTA, FQGTGA. This CDR3 is 14 amino acids long. V lost 2 bases and J 6 bases, leaving 10 bases between the germline ends. The chain's CDR3 is CASSLYPGDEKLFF. The CDR3 bases are TGTGCCAGCAGCTTATATCCAGGGGATGAAAAACTGTTTTTT.

V is TRBV7-8 and J is TRBJ1-1; D is ambiguous. The germline V and J ends were trimmed by 3 bases and 1 base, with 21 bases remaining between them. CDR3 length: 18 amino acids. The germline V gene encodes CDR1 SGHVS and CDR2 FQNEAQ. Written as DNA, the CDR3 is TGTGCCAGCAGCTTTCCCCGGGCACTAGCAGCGGGGAACACTGAAGCTTTCTTT. Translating it yields CASSFPRALAAGNTEAFF.

This clone showed up just once. The chain recombines TRBV10-3 with TRBJ2-5; weak D call: TRBD1 (6 bases). Germline V CDR1 and CDR2: ENHRY, SYGVKD. V shed 0 bases and J shed 4 bases, with 21 bases lying between them. CDR3 length equals 18 residues. The CDR3 DNA is TGTGCCATCAGTGAGTCGGCCCTTCGACAGGTCGAGGGAGAGACCCAGTACTTC. Its translation: CAISESALRQVEGETQYF.

The chain is built from TRBV18 and TRBJ2-3, with D perhaps being TRBD1 or TRBD2 (5 bases each). Germline CDR1 and CDR2: KGHSH and LQKENI. The length of the CDR3 is 14 residues. V was pared by 2 bases and J by 6 bases, with 12 bases between. CDR3 nucleotides: TGTGCCAGCTCACCAGAAGGGGAGTTGGATACGCAGTATTTT. This sequence encodes CASSPEGELDTQYF.

The V call is TRBV6-1, the J call TRBJ2-1; perhaps TRBD2 as D (5 bases). The germline V and J ends were trimmed by 4 bases and 3 bases, with 19 bases remaining between them. Germline V CDR1 and CDR2: MNHNS, SASEGT. This CDR3 spans 17 amino acids. The CDR3 nucleotides are TGTGCCAGCAGTGGATTTCTCGGGAAGATGGTCTACAATGAGCAGTTCTTC. This gives the protein CASSGFLGKMVYNEQFF.

The V gene is TRBV4-2, the J gene TRBJ1-4; possibly TRBD1 for D (6 bases). V lost 0 bases and J lost 3, with 17 bases in between. Germline-derived CDR1 and CDR2 are LGHNA and YNFKEQ. The CDR3 totals 18 residues. DNA of the CDR3: TGTGCCAGCAGCCAAGAAGGGTTCGGGGGGCAGGCTAATGAAAAACTGTTTTTT. Translating it yields CASSQEGFGGQANEKLFF.

CDR3 in DNA: TGCGCCAGCAGCCAAGAAAGCGGGAGCTCCTACAATGAGCAGTTCTTC. Protein product: CASSQESGSSYNEQFF. The chain joins TRBV4-3 to TRBJ2-1; 8 bases align to TRBD2. The CDR3 is 16 residues long. Trimming at V came to 0 bases and at J to 0 bases, leaving 1 base not matched to a gene. Looked up from germline, CDR1 is LGHNA and CDR2 is YSLEER.

The chain recombines TRBV2 with TRBJ2-1; no clear D. The CDR3 spans 11 residues. V shed 7 bases and J shed 10 bases, with 11 bases lying between them. The germline V gene encodes CDR1 SNHLY and CDR2 FYNNEI. CDR3 region: CASNSLEEQFF. DNA of the CDR3: TGTGCCAGCAACTCACTGGAGGAGCAGTTCTTC.

For this clone: The identical CDR3 is also encoded by other nucleotide sequences in the sample. The chain links TRBV2 to TRBJ2-5; TRBD2 matches 9 bases. Trimming took 3 bases from V and 5 from J; bases not matched to a gene: 7. The CDR3 runs 15 residues. Germline V gene sequence: CDR1 SNHLY, CDR2 FYNNEI. Here the CDR3 DNA reads TGTGCCAGCAGTGACGGCGGGGGGGCCGGGGAGACCCAGTACTTC. Protein product: CASSDGGGAGETQYF.

V usage is TRBV30 and J usage is TRBJ1-2, with no clear D. This CDR3 has 12 residues. Trimming pared 5 bases from V and 10 bases from J, leaving 17 bases between. Looked up from germline, CDR1 is GTSNPN and CDR2 is SVGIG (reference sequence). CDR3 sequence reads: CAWSRASIDYTF. The DNA for the CDR3 is TGTGCCTGGTCGCGGGCCAGTATCGACTACACCTTC.

The chain recombines TRBV5-6 with TRBJ1-2; the D is unclear. This CDR3 has 15 amino acids. Trimming removed 3 bases from V and 2 bases from J, with 14 bases in between. Germline V gives CDR1 SGHDT, CDR2 YYEEEE. The DNA for the CDR3 is TGTGCCAGCAGCTATCCAGGTGGTAGAAACTATGGCTACACCTTC. Translated: CASSYPGGRNYGYTF. The full variable domain, completed using reference TRBV5-6 and TRBJ1-2, is DAGVTQSPTHLIKTRGQQVTLRCSPKSGHDTVSWYQQALGQGPQFIFQYYEEEERQRGNFPDRFSGHQFPNYSSELNVNALLLGDSALYLCASSYPGGRNYGYTFGSGTRLTVV.

The genes are TRBV29-1 and TRBJ1-1; D possibly corresponds to TRBD1 (6 bases). V was shortened by 7 bases and J by 4 bases, with 16 bases between the two germline ends. The germline V gene encodes CDR1 SQVTM and CDR2 ANQGSEA. This CDR3 region has 13 residues. The CDR3 here is CSARGGVSTEAFF. Written as DNA, the CDR3 is TGCAGCGCGAGAGGGGGGGTCAGCACTGAAGCTTTCTTT.

This rearrangement joins TRBV7-9 to TRBJ2-1; maybe TRBD2 (5 bases). CDR3 length equals 15 residues. V lost 1 base, J lost 9 bases, and 16 bases lay in between. Germline CDR1 is SEHNR and CDR2 is FQNEAQ (reference sequence). The CDR3 coding sequence is TGTGCCAGCAGCTTAGGAGGGAGACTCTCGGGTGAGCAGTTCTTC. Protein sequence: CASSLGGRLSGEQFF.

This clone is medium-sized. The chain is built from TRBV30 and TRBJ2-5; weak D call: TRBD1 (5 bases). The length of the CDR3 is 14 residues. V was trimmed by 0 bases and J by 9 bases, leaving 17 bases between them. Germline V gene data show CDR1 as GTSNPN and CDR2 as SVGIG (reference sequence). Here the CDR3 reads CAWSVQAAPNPQYF. DNA of the CDR3: TGTGCCTGGAGTGTACAGGCAGCTCCTAATCCCCAGTACTTC.